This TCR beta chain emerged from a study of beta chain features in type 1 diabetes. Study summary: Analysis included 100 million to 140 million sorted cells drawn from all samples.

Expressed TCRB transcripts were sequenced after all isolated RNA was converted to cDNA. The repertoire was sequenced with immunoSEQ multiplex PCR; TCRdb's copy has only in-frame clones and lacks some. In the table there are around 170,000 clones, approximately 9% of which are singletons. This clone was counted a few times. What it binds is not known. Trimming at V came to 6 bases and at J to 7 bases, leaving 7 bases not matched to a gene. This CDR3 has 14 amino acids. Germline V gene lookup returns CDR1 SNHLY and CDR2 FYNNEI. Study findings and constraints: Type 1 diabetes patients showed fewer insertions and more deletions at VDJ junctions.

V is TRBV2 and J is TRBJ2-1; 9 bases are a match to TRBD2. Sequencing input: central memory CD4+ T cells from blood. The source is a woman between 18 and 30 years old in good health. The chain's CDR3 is CASRGAGGSNEQFF. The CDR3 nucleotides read TGTGCCAGCAGGGGAGCGGGAGGTTCGAATGAGCAGTTCTTC.